This TCR beta chain was documented in a study of blood T cell repertoires in COVID-19. Study details: Researchers got acute and convalescent COVID-19 samples from the United States, Italy and Spain. Nucleic acid was either cDNA or gDNA, and it came from T cells, B-cell-depleted T cells, or PBMCs.

Per germline, CDR1 MNHEY and CDR2 SVGAGI. This CDR3 region has 14 residues. The V gene lost 0 bases and the J gene lost 1 base, with 6 bases spanning the gap. This clone was recorded once. Study processing details: By means of reference gene primer amplification, nucleated cell counts were estimated. Using immunoSEQ multiplex PCR, the repertoire was profiled, and TCRdb retains in-frame clones only, with some absent. That table gives V, J and clone size, and the DNA gave D and trimming. The sample yields roughly 280,000 clones, roughly nine tenths seen once. Sequenced input: peripheral blood. The TCR sequence derives from a woman in her forties or fifties who had recovered from COVID-19. The chain combines TRBV6-5 with TRBJ1-2; no reliable D call. CDR3 DNA sequence: TGTGCCAGCAGTTACTCGACTGATAACTATGGCTACACCTTC. Encoded protein: CASSYSTDNYGYTF.